This entry concerns a single T cell receptor (beta chain). CDR3 length: 15 amino acids. Germline loops: CDR1 KGHSH, CDR2 LQKENI. The ends lost 4 bases at V and 2 bases at J; junction bases unmatched: 4. The sample originates from a study of untreated major depressive disorder. The protocol was immunoSEQ multiplex PCR, while the TCRdb copy is restricted to in-frame clones and leaves out a portion. This table has 20,000 to 25,000 clones, about 90% appearing once. V and J are TRBV18 and TRBJ2-3; 9 nucleotides agree with TRBD1. Sequenced: CD4+ T cells from PBMCs. The sequence derives from a middle-aged woman in good health. CDR3 sequence reads: CASSRTGDLTDTQYF. DNA of the CDR3: TGTGCCAGCTCACGGACAGGGGATCTCACAGATACGCAGTATTTT.